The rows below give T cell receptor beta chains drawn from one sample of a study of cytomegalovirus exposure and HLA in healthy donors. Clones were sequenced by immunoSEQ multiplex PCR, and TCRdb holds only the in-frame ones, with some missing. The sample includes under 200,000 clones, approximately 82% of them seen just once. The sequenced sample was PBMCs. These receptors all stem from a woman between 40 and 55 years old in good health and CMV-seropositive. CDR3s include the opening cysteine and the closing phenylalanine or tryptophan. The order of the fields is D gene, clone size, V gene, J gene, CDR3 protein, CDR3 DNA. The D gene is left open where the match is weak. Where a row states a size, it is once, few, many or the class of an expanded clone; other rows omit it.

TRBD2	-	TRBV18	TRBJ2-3	CASSPGLAGGASTQYF	TGTGCCAGCTCACCTGGACTAGCGGGAGGCGCCTCTACGCAGTATTTT
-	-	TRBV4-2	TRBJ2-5	CASSQGPGALETQYF	TGTGCCAGCAGCCAAGGTCCAGGGGCTTTAGAGACCCAGTACTTC
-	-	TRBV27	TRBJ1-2	CASSFGGASYGYTF	TGTGCCAGCAGTTTCGGGGGGGCGAGCTATGGCTACACCTTC
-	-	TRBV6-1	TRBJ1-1	CASSDYKGDLNTEAFF	TGTGCCAGCAGTGACTACAAGGGAGACTTGAACACTGAAGCTTTCTTT
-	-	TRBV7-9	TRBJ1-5	CASSRGENQPQHF	TGTGCCAGCAGCCGGGGGGAGAATCAGCCCCAGCATTTT
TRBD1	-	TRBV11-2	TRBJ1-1	CASSLVRGRGTEAFF	TGTGCCAGCAGCTTAGTTAGGGGGCGAGGCACTGAAGCTTTCTTT
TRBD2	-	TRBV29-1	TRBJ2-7	CSVEPPGLAGDLGDEQYF	TGCAGCGTTGAACCACCTGGACTAGCGGGAGATCTTGGGGACGAGCAGTACTTC
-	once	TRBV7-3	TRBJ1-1	CASSLAGGSEAFF	TGTGCCAGCAGCTTGGCGGGTGGGTCTGAAGCTTTCTTT
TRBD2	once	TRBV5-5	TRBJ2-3	CASSYVAGMADTQYF	TGTGCCAGCAGCTACGTAGCGGGAATGGCAGATACGCAGTATTTT
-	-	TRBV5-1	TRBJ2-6	CASDITGTDSFSGNVLTF	TGCGCCAGCGACATAACAGGCACTGATTCTTTTTCGGGCAACGTCCTGACTTTC
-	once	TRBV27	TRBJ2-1	CASSLGSTYNEQFF	TGTGCCAGCAGTTTAGGTAGTACCTACAATGAGCAGTTCTTC
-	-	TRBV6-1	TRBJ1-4	CASSRNYREKLFF	TGTGCCAGCAGTCGGAACTACCGTGAAAAACTGTTTTTT
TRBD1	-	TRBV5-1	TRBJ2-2	CASSLAGTGNTGELFF	TGCGCCAGCAGCTTGGCCGGGACAGGGAACACCGGGGAGCTGTTTTTT
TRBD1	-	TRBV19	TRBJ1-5	CASSIVQGAEPQHF	TGTGCCAGTAGTATAGTGCAGGGGGCAGAGCCCCAGCATTTT